This entry lists 30 T cell receptor beta chains sequenced from one sample in a study of T cell responses to AZD1222 COVID-19 vaccine. Repertoires were generated with immunoSEQ multiplex PCR, while TCRdb's copy carries only in-frame clones and drops some. The sample has around 130,000 clones; nearly 95% are singletons. The material sequenced was peripheral blood, taken on day 0 of AZD1222 vaccination. The receptors were sampled from an adult in good health.

V usage is TRBV9 and J usage is TRBJ1-1, with D unresolved. The CDR3 sequence is 14 residues long. The ends were cut back, 0 bases at V and 8 bases at J, with 14 bases in the middle. The V gene's germline CDR1 is SGDLS and CDR2 YYNGEE. As DNA, the CDR3 is TGTGCCAGCAGCGTAGAGTCCCGGAGAGGGGAAGCTTTCTTT. This encodes CASSVESRRGEAFF.

This chain connects TRBV12-3 or TRBV12-4 to TRBJ2-7, with a possible D match to TRBD2 (5 bases). Trimming cost V 2 bases and J 2 bases, with 7 bases left between them. The CDR3 spans 13 residues. This CDR3 is CASSLRRAYEQYF. CDR3 sequence (DNA): TGTGCCAGCAGTTTACGGCGGGCCTACGAGCAGTACTTC.

A single count supports this clone. This chain links TRBV30 with TRBJ1-2; perhaps TRBD1 as D (5 bases). The CDR3 runs to 13 residues. V was clipped by 0 bases and J by 7 bases, with 12 bases between them. The germline gives CDR1 GTSNPN, CDR2 SVGIG (reference sequence). CDR3 nucleotides: TGTGCCTGGAGTGTCGAAGGGGCTGGTGGCTACACCTTC. Translating gives CAWSVEGAGGYTF.

CDR3 in amino acids: CASSQDPRELFF. The CDR3 nucleotides read TGTGCCAGCAGCCAAGATCCCCGGGAGCTGTTTTTT. The chain uses TRBV3-1 (or the pseudogene TRBV3-2) and TRBJ2-2; unclear D gene. V was clipped by 0 bases and J by 9 bases, with 5 bases between them. Germline CDR1 reads LGHDT; CDR2 reads YNNKEL (reference sequence). CDR3 length: 12 amino acids.

J is TRBJ2-1 and V is TRBV5-1; TRBD2 might be the D (6 bases). Per germline, CDR1 SGHRS and CDR2 YFSETQ. Trimming removed 0 bases from V and 0 bases from J, with 10 bases in between. This CDR3 is built from 16 residues. The CDR3 nucleotides read TGCGCCAGCAGCTTGGCTGCGGGATCCTCCTACAATGAGCAGTTCTTC. It codes for CASSLAAGSSYNEQFF.

V usage is TRBV4-2 and J usage is TRBJ1-5; TRBD1 matches 7 bases. This CDR3 has 16 residues. From germline, CDR1 is LGHNA and CDR2 YNFKEQ. With V trimmed by 0 bases and J by 4 bases, 6 bases remained unmatched. The CDR3 sequence is CASSQDQQGRNQPQHF. The CDR3, as DNA: TGTGCCAGCAGCCAAGATCAACAGGGGAGGAATCAGCCCCAGCATTTT.

This clone was recorded only once. The CDR3, as DNA: TGTGCCAGCAGCTTGGGGACGGGGCGGGAAAAACTGTTTTTT. Its translation: CASSLGTGREKLFF. The rearrangement uses TRBV5-5 and TRBJ1-4; weak D call: TRBD1 (5 bases). Germline values: CDR1 SGHKS, CDR2 YYEKEE (reference sequence). V dropped 0 bases and J dropped 8 bases, with 11 bases sitting between them. The CDR3 loop spans 14 amino acids.

The V and J genes are TRBV3-1 (or the pseudogene TRBV3-2) and TRBJ1-2; the match to TRBD1 covers 8 bases. Germline V gene lookup returns CDR1 LGHDT and CDR2 YNNKEL (reference sequence). The CDR3 sequence is 13 residues long. Unmatched junction bases numbered 3, after V lost 6 bases and J lost 3 bases. The CDR3 is CASSPGQDYGYTF. CDR3 in DNA: TGTGCCAGCAGTCCGGGACAGGACTATGGCTACACCTTC.

DNA of the CDR3: TGTGCCAGCAGCTGGGGACGGGACCCTGGGGGCCAGCCCCAGCATTTT. Translation: CASSWGRDPGGQPQHF. This chain connects TRBV28 to TRBJ1-5; weak D call: TRBD1 (6 bases). V was trimmed by 6 bases and J by 7 bases, leaving 22 bases between them. The germline V gene encodes CDR1 MDHEN and CDR2 SYDVKM. There are 16 residues in the CDR3.

V gene TRBV30 combines with J gene TRBJ1-2; D might be TRBD1 (5 bases). Germline CDR1 GTSNPN, CDR2 SVGIG (reference sequence). The CDR3 runs 15 residues. Deletions cut 2 bases from V and 4 bases from J, with 17 bases between. The CDR3 DNA reads as TGTGCCTGGAGTTCCACAGTGGGGGGTGGCTATGGCTACACCTTC. Protein: CAWSSTVGGGYGYTF.

A single count supports this clone. This rearrangement joins TRBV5-1 to TRBJ1-6, with 7 bases identical to TRBD1. Unmatched junction bases numbered 25, after V lost 4 bases and J lost 9 bases. Germline V lookup: CDR1 SGHRS, CDR2 YFSETQ. This CDR3 comprises 20 residues. In DNA form, the CDR3 reads TGCGCCAGCAGCGGATTGCCTATACTCGGACAGGACCTTTTCGGTTCACCCCTCCACTTT. Its protein product is CASSGLPILGQDLFGSPLHF. Complete variable domain (other parts from reference TRBV5-1 and TRBJ1-6): KAGVTQTPRYLIKTRGQQVTLSCSPISGHRSVSWYQQTPGQGLQFLFEYFSETQRNKGNFPGRFSGRQFSNSRSEMNVSTLELGDSALYLCASSGLPILGQDLFGSPLHFGNGTRLTVT.

The chain couples TRBV3-1 (or the pseudogene TRBV3-2) to TRBJ2-1, with D uncertain. Germline V CDR1 and CDR2: LGHDT, YNNKEL (reference sequence). The CDR3 extends over 17 amino acids. Trimming stripped 0 bases from V and 0 bases from J, with 12 bases between. The CDR3 loop is CASSQDLIRYSYNEQFF. The CDR3 DNA is TGTGCCAGCAGCCAAGATCTGATACGCTACTCCTACAATGAGCAGTTCTTC.

This clone appeared a single time. This chain joins TRBV28 and TRBJ1-2; 7 bases are a match to TRBD1. The V and J ends lost 8 bases and 3 bases, in that order; junction bases with no gene match: 9. CDR3 length equals 14 residues. Per the germline V gene, CDR1 is MDHEN and CDR2 is SYDVKM. The CDR3 reads CASLSDRADYGYTF. The DNA for the CDR3 is TGTGCCAGCCTCTCAGACAGGGCGGACTATGGCTACACCTTC.

This sequence joins TRBV9 and TRBJ2-1, with D possibly TRBD1 on 6 matching bases. The CDR3 contains 16 residues. CDR1 and CDR2 from the germline V gene are SGDLS and YYNGEE. Trimming shortened V by 0 bases and J by 4 bases, and 14 bases separated the two germline ends. CDR3 sequence reads: CASSVASGAGYNEQFF. The CDR3 nucleotides read TGTGCCAGCAGCGTAGCTTCAGGGGCAGGGTACAATGAGCAGTTCTTC. The variable domain in full, with the rest retrieved from reference TRBV9 and TRBJ2-1, is DSGVTQTPKHLITATGQRVTLRCSPRSGDLSVYWYQQSLDQGLQFLIQYYNGEERAKGNILERFSAQQFPDLHSELNLSSLELGDSALYFCASSVASGAGYNEQFFGPGTRLTVL.

The chain couples TRBV27 to TRBJ2-2; 9 bases agree with TRBD2. V gave up 3 bases and J gave up 3 bases; unmatched junction bases: 5. The CDR3 loop spans 16 amino acids. Germline lookup yields CDR1 MNHEY and CDR2 SMNVEV (reference sequence). The CDR3 DNA reads TGTGCCAGCAGTTTCTTAGTAGCGGGAGACACCGGGGAGCTGTTTTTT. As protein: CASSFLVAGDTGELFF.

The chain recombines TRBV27 with TRBJ2-6, with 8 nucleotides matching TRBD1. CDR1 and CDR2 (germline): MNHEY, SMNVEV (reference sequence). This CDR3 contains 15 residues. The junction had 3 bases not matched to a gene; V was cut back by 6 bases and J by 2 bases. Here the CDR3 DNA reads TGTGCCAGCAGATCAGGGGGCGCTGGGGCCAACGTCCTGACTTTC. Protein sequence: CASRSGGAGANVLTF.

This rearrangement joins TRBV27 to TRBJ2-2; D is unresolved. V was cut by 5 bases and J by 6 bases, with 10 bases left in between. Per germline, CDR1 MNHEY and CDR2 SMNVEV (reference sequence). The CDR3 runs to 13 residues. This chain's CDR3 is CASSPGWAGELFF. Here the CDR3 DNA reads TGTGCCAGCAGTCCCGGGTGGGCCGGGGAGCTGTTTTTT.

CDR3 protein: CASSLGQTYYEQYF. Written as DNA, the CDR3 is TGTGCCAGCAGCTTGGGGCAGACTTACTACGAGCAGTACTTC. The rearrangement uses TRBV7-9 and TRBJ2-7, with a possible D match to TRBD1 (5 bases). CDR1 is SEHNR, CDR2 FQNEAQ, per germline (reference sequence). There are 14 residues in the CDR3. V dropped 3 bases and J dropped 3 bases, with 12 bases sitting between them.

The V gene is TRBV19, the J gene TRBJ2-2; TRBD1 agrees at 9 bases. CDR1 is LNHDA, CDR2 SQIVND, per germline (reference sequence). The ends lost 5 bases at V and 4 bases at J; junction bases unmatched: 11. The CDR3 consists of 17 residues. CDR3 in DNA: TGTGCCAGTAGTGTAGGGGGACAGGGTCGAGTCACCGGGGAGCTGTTTTTT. This encodes CASSVGGQGRVTGELFF.

The V gene is TRBV5-1, the J gene TRBJ2-7; possibly TRBD1 for D (6 bases). Trimming pared 1 base from V and 2 bases from J, leaving 7 bases between. This CDR3 is built from 13 residues. The germline V gene has CDR1 SGHRS and CDR2 YFSETQ. The CDR3 region is CASSLTGTYEQYF. Here the CDR3 DNA reads TGCGCCAGCAGCTTGACAGGGACCTACGAGCAGTACTTC.

The chain combines TRBV24-1 with TRBJ2-5, with TRBD1 identical over 11 bases. The CDR3 runs to 15 residues. The V gene end was trimmed by 6 bases and the J gene end by 1 base; junction bases not matched to a gene: 3. The V gene's germline CDR1 is KGHDR and CDR2 SFDVKD. The CDR3 DNA is TGTGCCACCAGTCCCGGGACAGGGGGCCAAGAGACCCAGTACTTC. Translation gives CATSPGTGGQETQYF.

The chain carries TRBV10-3 and TRBJ2-1, with TRBD1 matching 10 bases. CDR1 and CDR2 from the germline V gene are ENHRY and SYGVKD. The junction had 8 bases not matched to a gene; V was cut back by 10 bases and J by 5 bases. This CDR3 has 14 residues. The CDR3 spells CATNPDRGDNEQFF. The CDR3 bases are TGTGCCACCAATCCGGACAGGGGGGACAATGAGCAGTTCTTC.

The chain joins TRBV19 to TRBJ2-5; D perhaps matches TRBD1 (6 bases). Germline V gives CDR1 LNHDA, CDR2 SQIVND (reference sequence). With 7 bases removed from V and 2 bases from J, the gap between germline ends came to 14 bases. The CDR3 consists of 14 residues. In nucleotides, the CDR3 is TGTGCCAGTATGGACAGCCCTAGACAAGAGACCCAGTACTTC. It translates to CASMDSPRQETQYF.

The rearrangement joins TRBV28 to TRBJ1-2, with TRBD1 matching over 12 bases. CDR1 and CDR2 from the germline V gene are MDHEN and SYDVKM. The CDR3 totals 14 residues. J gave up 8 bases and V 7 bases, and 8 bases lay outside the gene matches. DNA for the CDR3: TGTGCCAGCATTTCGGGACAGGGGGCAGCGGGCTACACCTTC. This sequence encodes CASISGQGAAGYTF.

The sample holds a few counts of this clone. This chain joins TRBV5-1 and TRBJ2-7; D gene ambiguous. Germline V gene data show CDR1 as SGHRS and CDR2 as YFSETQ. Trimming removed 4 bases at V and 3 bases at J, with 14 bases between. The CDR3 has 14 amino acids. The CDR3 loop reads CASSQTRADYEQYF. CDR3 in DNA: TGCGCCAGCAGCCAAACCCGAGCCGACTACGAGCAGTACTTC.

The gene calls are TRBV4-3 and TRBJ2-2; TRBD2 might be the D (6 bases). The CDR3 is made up of 14 amino acids. From germline, CDR1 is LGHNA and CDR2 YSLEER. Trimming pared 4 bases from V and 4 bases from J, leaving 10 bases between. The CDR3 loop reads CASSLAVLTGELFF. The CDR3 DNA reads TGCGCCAGCAGCCTAGCGGTACTCACCGGGGAGCTGTTTTTT.

V and J are TRBV30 and TRBJ1-6; D possibly corresponds to TRBD1 (6 bases). Trimming stripped 0 bases from V and 7 bases from J, with 13 bases between. The CDR3 is made up of 15 amino acids. Germline V gene sequence: CDR1 GTSNPN, CDR2 SVGIG (reference sequence). This CDR3 is CAWSVQGNVNSPLHF. CDR3 bases: TGTGCCTGGAGTGTACAGGGCAACGTAAATTCACCCCTCCACTTT.

V is TRBV27 and J is TRBJ1-5; a possible D gene is TRBD1 (5 bases). Trimming pared 0 bases from V and 1 base from J, leaving 7 bases between. The CDR3 has 15 amino acids. Per the germline V gene, CDR1 is MNHEY and CDR2 is SMNVEV (reference sequence). The CDR3 region has the DNA TGTGCCAGCAGTTTATCCGGGGGGAGCAATCAGCCCCAGCATTTT. Amino acid sequence: CASSLSGGSNQPQHF.

The chain is built from TRBV6-5 and TRBJ2-2; no clear D. From germline, CDR1 is MNHEY and CDR2 SVGAGI. Trimming removed 2 bases from V and 0 bases from J, with 10 bases in between. The CDR3 is made up of 16 amino acids. The CDR3: CASSYDGPTNTGELFF. The CDR3 coding sequence is TGTGCCAGCAGTTACGACGGGCCCACGAACACCGGGGAGCTGTTTTTT.

V and J are TRBV5-1 and TRBJ2-3, with 7 bases matching TRBD1. This CDR3 contains 15 residues. With V trimmed by 4 bases and J by 2 bases, 7 bases remained unmatched. The germline CDR1 and CDR2 sequences are SGHRS and YFSETQ. The CDR3 nucleotides are TGCGCCAGCAGCGCTGACAGGGCAAACACAGATACGCAGTATTTT. Translated: CASSADRANTDTQYF. Drawing the rest from reference TRBV5-1 and TRBJ2-3, the complete variable domain is KAGVTQTPRYLIKTRGQQVTLSCSPISGHRSVSWYQQTPGQGLQFLFEYFSETQRNKGNFPGRFSGRQFSNSRSEMNVSTLELGDSALYLCASSADRANTDTQYFGPGTRLTVL.